A selection of T cell receptor beta chains follows, all from one sample in a study of CD8+CD57+ T cells in acquired aplastic anemia. One entry per CDR3 protein, called by TCRdb with MiXCR from the reads. Here the sample spans some 190,000 distinct CDR3 sequences, roughly half being singletons. The sequencing sample was made of sorted CD4+, CD8+, or CD8+CD57+ T cells (not recorded which) from PBMCs. Receptors were obtained from a human donor in good health. Both conserved end residues are part of each CDR3. The D gene is left open where the match is weak. Only part of the rows carry a size: once, few, many, or a class if the clone is expanded.

V gene: TRBV7-3; J gene: TRBJ1-2; clone size: NA; CDR3 length: 14; D gene: NA; CDR3 protein: CASSLGVGNYGYTF; CDR3 DNA: TGTGCCAGCAGCTTAGGAGTCGGTAACTATGGCTACACCTTC
V gene: TRBV29-1; J gene: TRBJ1-2; clone size: NA; CDR3 length: 12; D gene: TRBD1; CDR3 protein: CSVRTGDNGYTF; CDR3 DNA: TGCAGCGTACGGACAGGGGATAATGGCTACACCTTC
V gene: TRBV11-1; J gene: TRBJ2-1; clone size: NA; CDR3 length: 18; D gene: NA; CDR3 protein: CASSLEAGDGPPYDEQFF; CDR3 DNA: TGTGCCAGCAGCTTAGAGGCAGGCGACGGCCCACCCTACGATGAGCAGTTCTTC
V gene: TRBV11-1; J gene: TRBJ2-3; clone size: NA; CDR3 length: 15; D gene: TRBD1; CDR3 protein: CASRIGDRRTDTQYF; CDR3 DNA: TGTGCCAGCAGGATTGGGGACAGGCGGACAGATACGCAGTATTTT
V gene: TRBV20-1; J gene: TRBJ2-7; clone size: NA; CDR3 length: 13; D gene: NA; CDR3 protein: CSATEVGPYEQYF; CDR3 DNA: TGCAGTGCTACCGAGGTGGGACCTTACGAGCAGTACTTC
V gene: TRBV24-1; J gene: TRBJ2-7; clone size: NA; CDR3 length: 13; D gene: NA; CDR3 protein: CATSDAQPYEQYF; CDR3 DNA: TGTGCCACCAGTGACGCCCAGCCCTACGAGCAGTACTTC
V gene: TRBV2; J gene: TRBJ2-5; clone size: NA; CDR3 length: 12; D gene: NA; CDR3 protein: CASKEGFETQYF; CDR3 DNA: TGTGCCAGCAAGGAAGGATTTGAGACCCAGTACTTC
V gene: TRBV14; J gene: TRBJ2-3; clone size: many; CDR3 length: 14; D gene: NA; CDR3 protein: CASSQDRGPDTQYF; CDR3 DNA: TGTGCCAGCAGCCAAGACCGGGGGCCAGATACGCAGTATTTT
V gene: TRBV7-8; J gene: TRBJ1-4; clone size: many; CDR3 length: 16; D gene: NA; CDR3 protein: CASSLALRTANEKLFF; CDR3 DNA: TGTGCCAGCAGCTTAGCGTTGAGGACAGCAAATGAAAAACTGTTTTTT
V gene: TRBV20-1; J gene: TRBJ2-1; clone size: NA; CDR3 length: 11; D gene: NA; CDR3 protein: CSARSSEVWFF; CDR3 DNA: TGCAGTGCTAGATCAAGTGAAGTGTGGTTCTTC
V gene: TRBV15; J gene: TRBJ2-1; clone size: once; CDR3 length: 12; D gene: NA; CDR3 protein: CATSKRLEEQFF; CDR3 DNA: TGTGCCACCAGCAAGCGACTAGAGGAGCAGTTCTTC
V gene: TRBV6-2/TRBV6-3; J gene: TRBJ1-2; clone size: many; CDR3 length: 14; D gene: NA; CDR3 protein: CASSSAHSSYGYTF; CDR3 DNA: TGTGCCAGCAGTTCAGCCCATTCTAGCTATGGCTACACCTTC
V gene: TRBV5-4; J gene: TRBJ2-3; clone size: NA; CDR3 length: 13; D gene: TRBD1; CDR3 protein: CASTGQRTDTQYF; CDR3 DNA: TGTGCCAGCACGGGACAGCGCACAGATACGCAGTATTTT
V gene: TRBV29-1; J gene: TRBJ2-7; clone size: NA; CDR3 length: 13; D gene: TRBD2; CDR3 protein: CSVGTSGNYEQYF; CDR3 DNA: TGCAGCGTTGGGACTAGCGGAAACTACGAGCAGTACTTC
V gene: TRBV5-8; J gene: TRBJ2-1; clone size: once; CDR3 length: 16; D gene: TRBD2; CDR3 protein: CASSQGGSGGHNEQFF; CDR3 DNA: TGTGCCAGCAGCCAGGGAGGGAGCGGGGGACACAATGAGCAGTTCTTC
V gene: TRBV15; J gene: TRBJ2-7; clone size: NA; CDR3 length: 16; D gene: NA; CDR3 protein: CATSSRRNSEGYEQYF; CDR3 DNA: TGTGCCACCAGCTCAAGGAGGAACAGTGAGGGCTACGAGCAGTACTTC
V gene: TRBV27; J gene: TRBJ1-4; clone size: NA; CDR3 length: 15; D gene: NA; CDR3 protein: CASSLSSWTDEKLFF; CDR3 DNA: TGTGCCAGCAGTTTATCATCCTGGACAGATGAAAAACTGTTTTTT
V gene: TRBV7-8; J gene: TRBJ1-2; clone size: NA; CDR3 length: 15; D gene: NA; CDR3 protein: CASSLRTGREYGYTF; CDR3 DNA: TGTGCCAGCAGCTTAAGAACAGGGAGAGAGTATGGCTACACCTTC
V gene: TRBV10-1; J gene: TRBJ2-7; clone size: few; CDR3 length: 13; D gene: NA; CDR3 protein: CASGRERDYEQYF; CDR3 DNA: TGCGCCAGCGGGCGCGAGCGAGACTACGAGCAGTACTTC
V gene: TRBV20-1; J gene: TRBJ2-3; clone size: many; CDR3 length: 16; D gene: TRBD1; CDR3 protein: CSARRGRTTSTDTQYF; CDR3 DNA: TGCAGTGCTAGGAGGGGGCGGACGACTAGCACAGATACGCAGTATTTT
V gene: TRBV9; J gene: TRBJ2-4; clone size: NA; CDR3 length: 16; D gene: TRBD2; CDR3 protein: CASSAWTSGRRNVQYF; CDR3 DNA: TGTGCCAGCAGCGCATGGACTAGCGGGAGGAGAAACGTTCAGTACTTC
V gene: TRBV15; J gene: TRBJ1-1; clone size: NA; CDR3 length: 15; D gene: NA; CDR3 protein: CATSSKTTGNTEAFF; CDR3 DNA: TGTGCCACCAGCAGCAAAACGACAGGGAACACTGAAGCTTTCTTT
V gene: TRBV7-9; J gene: TRBJ1-2; clone size: NA; CDR3 length: 15; D gene: TRBD1; CDR3 protein: CASSLGQEINYGYTF; CDR3 DNA: TGTGCCAGCAGCTTGGGACAGGAGATTAACTATGGCTACACCTTC
V gene: TRBV7-2; J gene: TRBJ1-1; clone size: many; CDR3 length: 13; D gene: NA; CDR3 protein: CASSLGVYTEAFF; CDR3 DNA: TGTGCCAGCAGCTTAGGTGTCTACACTGAAGCTTTCTTT
V gene: TRBV6-2/TRBV6-3; J gene: TRBJ2-1; clone size: few; CDR3 length: 15; D gene: NA; CDR3 protein: CASSTGLSSYNEQFF; CDR3 DNA: TGTGCCAGCAGTACGGGACTGAGCTCCTACAATGAGCAGTTCTTC
V gene: TRBV20-1; J gene: TRBJ2-5; clone size: many; CDR3 length: 14; D gene: NA; CDR3 protein: CSARQSGGRETQYF; CDR3 DNA: TGCAGTGCCAGACAATCAGGGGGGCGGGAGACCCAGTACTTC
V gene: TRBV15; J gene: TRBJ2-5; clone size: NA; CDR3 length: 15; D gene: NA; CDR3 protein: CATSIPNSGLGTQYF; CDR3 DNA: TGTGCCACCAGCATCCCCAATAGCGGCCTGGGGACCCAGTACTTC